This T cell receptor (beta chain) was recovered during a study of early stage breast cancer tumors. Germline assignment: CDR1 LNHNV and CDR2 YYDKDF (reference sequence). V trimming: 2 bases; J trimming: 9 bases; junction bases outside the gene matches: 3. This CDR3 spans 13 amino acids. This clone was found a few times. Each sample had two DNA replicates, about 0.52 ug blood or about 1.4 ug tissue. TCRdb's table, derived via immunoSEQ multiplex PCR, lists solely in-frame clones and lacks some. The sample lists several thousand clones, roughly 70% seen once, with about 6.6% in the top ten. The J gene is TRBJ2-1, the V gene TRBV15; 8 nucleotides align to TRBD2. Sequencing was performed on breast tumor tissue. This receptor was obtained from a person in their fifties or sixties with breast cancer. The chain's CDR3 is CATSRSGSGEQFF. CDR3 DNA sequence: TGTGCCACCAGCAGAAGCGGGAGCGGTGAGCAGTTCTTC.